The next 8 T cell receptor beta chains were all read from a single sample in a study of blood T cell repertoires in COVID-19. TCRdb's copy holds only in-frame clones and misses some; the assay was immunoSEQ multiplex PCR. The table includes about 200,000 clones, roughly 79% detected once. The sequenced material came from peripheral blood. Every receptor here comes from a human donor with acute or convalescent COVID-19. The donor label of this sample is uncertain.

This sequence joins TRBV7-6 and TRBJ2-3, with D perhaps matching TRBD2 (6 bases). The germline gives CDR1 SGHVS, CDR2 FNYEAQ. Deletions cut 4 bases from V and 1 base from J, with 6 bases between. This CDR3 comprises 13 residues. CDR3 in amino acids: CASSWGGTDTQYF. The CDR3, as DNA: TGTGCCAGCAGCTGGGGGGGCACAGATACGCAGTATTTT.

This chain joins TRBV27 and TRBJ2-2; TRBD1 matches 11 bases. This CDR3 region has 16 residues. After removal of 4 bases from V and 6 bases from J, the junction contained 7 bases not matched to a gene. From germline, CDR1 is MNHEY and CDR2 SMNVEV (reference sequence). The CDR3: CASSSWTGGNPGELFF. CDR3 coding DNA: TGTGCCAGCAGTTCCTGGACAGGGGGCAATCCCGGGGAGCTGTTTTTT.

The J gene is TRBJ1-6, the V gene TRBV12-3 or TRBV12-4, with no clear D. The CDR3 has 13 residues. The ends were cut back, 8 bases at V and 0 bases at J, with 5 bases in the middle. The CDR3, as DNA: TGTGCCAGCGGCAACTCCTATAATTCACCCCTCCACTTT. Translation gives CASGNSYNSPLHF.

The chain couples TRBV28 to TRBJ1-5; D might be TRBD1 (5 bases). The CDR3 totals 16 residues. Germline V lookup: CDR1 MDHEN, CDR2 SYDVKM. V was pared by 6 bases and J by 7 bases, with 22 bases between. The CDR3 region is CASSRLGGREGQPQHF. CDR3 DNA sequence: TGTGCCAGCAGCCGTCTGGGTGGCAGGGAAGGACAGCCCCAGCATTTT.

V gene TRBV27 combines with J gene TRBJ1-3, with 8 bases fitting TRBD1. Germline V gene data show CDR1 as MNHEY and CDR2 as SMNVEV (reference sequence). The V gene end was trimmed by 4 bases and the J gene end by 2 bases; junction bases not matched to a gene: 1. This CDR3 has 14 residues. The DNA for the CDR3 is TGTGCCAGCAGTTCGACAGGGGCTGGAAACACCATATATTTT. Its translation is CASSSTGAGNTIYF.

V gene TRBV28 combines with J gene TRBJ1-4; D might be TRBD1 (6 bases). Per germline, CDR1 MDHEN and CDR2 SYDVKM. The CDR3 totals 16 residues. The V end was cut by 8 bases, the J end by 10 bases, with 26 bases between. The CDR3: CASGYQFRGTQRKLFF. The CDR3 coding sequence is TGTGCCAGCGGCTACCAGTTCAGGGGTACCCAGAGAAAACTGTTTTTT.

This chain links TRBV18 with TRBJ2-7; maybe TRBD1 (6 bases). Trimming took off 0 bases at V and 3 bases at J, with 15 bases between the two ends. Germline values: CDR1 KGHSH, CDR2 LQKENI. The CDR3 consists of 16 residues. This chain's CDR3 is CASSPPGQGLSYEQYF. The CDR3, as DNA: TGTGCCAGCTCACCACCGGGGCAGGGGCTCAGCTACGAGCAGTACTTC.

This clone was detected once. The genes are TRBV9 and TRBJ2-7; no clear D. V lost 0 bases to trimming and J lost 0 bases, with 4 bases between them. The germline V gene has CDR1 SGDLS and CDR2 YYNGEE. The length of the CDR3 is 13 residues. The CDR3 sequence is CASSVDSSYEQYF. CDR3 coding DNA: TGTGCCAGCAGCGTAGACAGCTCCTACGAGCAGTACTTC.